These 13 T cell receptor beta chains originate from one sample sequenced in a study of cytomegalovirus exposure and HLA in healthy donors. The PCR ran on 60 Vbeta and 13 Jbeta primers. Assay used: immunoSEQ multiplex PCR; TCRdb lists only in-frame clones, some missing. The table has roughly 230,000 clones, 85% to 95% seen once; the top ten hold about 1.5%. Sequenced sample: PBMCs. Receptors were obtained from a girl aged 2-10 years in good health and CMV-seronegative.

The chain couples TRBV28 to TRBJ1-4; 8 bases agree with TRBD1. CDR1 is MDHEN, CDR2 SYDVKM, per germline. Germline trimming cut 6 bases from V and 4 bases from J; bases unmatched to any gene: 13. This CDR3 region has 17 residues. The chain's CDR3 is CASSYPLNRGINEKLFF. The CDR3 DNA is TGTGCCAGCAGCTACCCCCTTAACAGGGGGATTAATGAAAAACTGTTTTTT.

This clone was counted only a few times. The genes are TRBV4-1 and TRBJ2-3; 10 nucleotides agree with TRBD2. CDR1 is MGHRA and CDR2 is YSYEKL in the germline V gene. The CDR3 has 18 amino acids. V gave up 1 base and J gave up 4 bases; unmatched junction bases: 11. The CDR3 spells CASSQGFSPSGSSDTQYF. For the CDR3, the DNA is TGCGCCAGCAGCCAAGGGTTCTCTCCTAGCGGGAGTTCAGATACGCAGTATTTT.

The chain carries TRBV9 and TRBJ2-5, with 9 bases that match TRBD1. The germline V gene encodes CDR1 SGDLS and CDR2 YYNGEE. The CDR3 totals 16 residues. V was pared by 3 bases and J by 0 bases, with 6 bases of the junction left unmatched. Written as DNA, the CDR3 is TGTGCCAGCAGCGCAGGGACAGGGTTGGACCAAGAGACCCAGTACTTC. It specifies CASSAGTGLDQETQYF.

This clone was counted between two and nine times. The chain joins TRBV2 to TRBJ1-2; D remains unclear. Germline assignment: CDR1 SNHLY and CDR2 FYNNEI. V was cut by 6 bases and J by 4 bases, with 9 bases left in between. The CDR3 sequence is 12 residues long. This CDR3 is CASSATGYGYTF. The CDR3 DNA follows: TGTGCCAGCAGCGCAACTGGCTATGGCTACACCTTC.

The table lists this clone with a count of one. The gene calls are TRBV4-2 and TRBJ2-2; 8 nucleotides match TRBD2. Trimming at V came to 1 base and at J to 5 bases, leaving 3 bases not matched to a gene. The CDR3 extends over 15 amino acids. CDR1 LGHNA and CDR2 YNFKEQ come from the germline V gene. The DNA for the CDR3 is TGTGCCAGCAGCCAAGTTGAGCGGGAGACCGGGGAGCTGTTTTTT. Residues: CASSQVERETGELFF.

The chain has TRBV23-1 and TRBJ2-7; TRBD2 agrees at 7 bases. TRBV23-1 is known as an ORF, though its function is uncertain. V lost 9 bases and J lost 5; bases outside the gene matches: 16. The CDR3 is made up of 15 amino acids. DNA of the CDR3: TGCGCCAGAAACGCTAGCGGTCATGGGTGCGACGAGCAGTACTTC. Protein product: CARNASGHGCDEQYF.

Here the CDR3 reads CATSREGLTGRGGTDTQYF. In DNA, the CDR3 is TGTGCCACCAGCAGAGAGGGGTTGACAGGGAGAGGTGGCACAGATACGCAGTATTTT. This sequence joins TRBV15 and TRBJ2-3, with 7 bases matching TRBD1. Trimming took 0 bases from V and 1 from J; bases not matched to a gene: 13. CDR1 and CDR2 from the germline V gene are LNHNV and YYDKDF (reference sequence). The CDR3 runs 19 residues.

The CDR3: CASSLAAGGHYEQYF. The CDR3 DNA reads as TGTGCCAGCAGCTTAGCAGCGGGAGGACACTACGAGCAGTACTTC. The chain carries TRBV7-6 and TRBJ2-7; 9 positions match TRBD2. Trimming at V came to 0 bases and at J to 3 bases, leaving 3 bases not matched to a gene. This CDR3 has 15 amino acids. Germline lookup yields CDR1 SGHVS and CDR2 FNYEAQ. Combining the CDR3 with reference TRBV7-6 and TRBJ2-7 gives the whole variable domain GAGVSQSPRYKVTKRGQDVALRCDPISGHVSLYWYRQALGQGPEFLTYFNYEAQQDKSGLPNDRFSAERPEGSISTLTIQRTEQRDSAMYRCASSLAAGGHYEQYFGPGTRLTVT.

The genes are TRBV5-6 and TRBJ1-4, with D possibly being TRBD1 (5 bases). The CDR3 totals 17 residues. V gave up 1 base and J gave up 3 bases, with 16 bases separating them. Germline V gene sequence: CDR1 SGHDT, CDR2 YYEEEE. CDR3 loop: CASSLSRAQSPNEKLFF. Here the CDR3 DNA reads TGTGCCAGCAGCTTGAGCAGGGCCCAATCCCCTAATGAAAAACTGTTTTTT.

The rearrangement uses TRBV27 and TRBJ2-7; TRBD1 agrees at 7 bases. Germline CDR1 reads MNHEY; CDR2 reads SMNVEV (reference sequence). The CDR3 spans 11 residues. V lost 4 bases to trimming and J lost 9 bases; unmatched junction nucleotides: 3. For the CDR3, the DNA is TGTGCCAGCAGTTCGACAGGGTCGCAGTACTTC. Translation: CASSSTGSQYF.

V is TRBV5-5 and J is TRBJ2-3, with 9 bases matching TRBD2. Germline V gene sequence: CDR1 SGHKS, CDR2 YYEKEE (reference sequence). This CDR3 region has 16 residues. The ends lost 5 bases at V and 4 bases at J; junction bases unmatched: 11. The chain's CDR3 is CASSWEASGVADTQYF. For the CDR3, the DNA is TGTGCCAGCAGTTGGGAGGCTAGCGGGGTTGCAGATACGCAGTATTTT.

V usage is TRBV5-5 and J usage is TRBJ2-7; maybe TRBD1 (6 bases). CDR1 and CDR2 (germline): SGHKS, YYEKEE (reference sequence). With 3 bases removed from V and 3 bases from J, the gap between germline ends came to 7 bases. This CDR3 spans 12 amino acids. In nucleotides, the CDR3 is TGTGCCAGCAGCTCACAGGGCTACGAGCAGTACTTC. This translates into CASSSQGYEQYF.

The CDR3 sequence: CASSTTMNTEAFF. Written as DNA, the CDR3 is TGTGCCAGCAGCACCACAATGAACACTGAAGCTTTCTTT. V and J are TRBV9 and TRBJ1-1; D unclear. The CDR3 contains 13 residues. Trimming removed 4 bases at V and 0 bases at J, with 7 bases between. The germline V gene encodes CDR1 SGDLS and CDR2 YYNGEE.